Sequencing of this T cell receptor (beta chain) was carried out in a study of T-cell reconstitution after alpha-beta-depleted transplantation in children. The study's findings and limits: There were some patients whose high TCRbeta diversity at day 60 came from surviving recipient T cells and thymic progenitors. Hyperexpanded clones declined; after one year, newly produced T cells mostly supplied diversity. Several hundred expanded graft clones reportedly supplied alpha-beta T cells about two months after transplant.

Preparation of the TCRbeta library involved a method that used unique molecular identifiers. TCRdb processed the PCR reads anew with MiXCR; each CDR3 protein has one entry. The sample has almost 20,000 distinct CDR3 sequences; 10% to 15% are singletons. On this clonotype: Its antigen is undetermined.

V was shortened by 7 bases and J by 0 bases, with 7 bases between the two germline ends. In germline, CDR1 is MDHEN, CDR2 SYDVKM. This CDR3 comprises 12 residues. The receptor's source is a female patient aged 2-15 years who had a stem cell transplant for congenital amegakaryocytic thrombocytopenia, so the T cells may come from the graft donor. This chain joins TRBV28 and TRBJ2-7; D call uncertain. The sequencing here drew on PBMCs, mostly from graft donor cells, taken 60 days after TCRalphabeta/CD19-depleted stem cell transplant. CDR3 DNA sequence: TGTGCCAGCAAGTTGAGCTCCTACGAGCAGTACTTC. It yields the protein CASKLSSYEQYF.